One TCR beta chain is described in this entry. Taking its sample share into account, this clonotype is medium-sized (0.01 to 0.1%). Its binding antigen is unknown. One base away there is no much larger clone; base qualities are not given. The CDR3 contains 16 residues, cysteine and phenylalanine counted. Solely the CDR3 DNA is kept, with 48 bases framed from the first base. The V end gives up 0 bases and the J end 4 bases, leaving 2 bases in the junction not matched to a gene. CDR1 and CDR2 are drawn from the germline V gene: LGHNA, YSLEER. Libraries came from 5' RACE. The sequencer was an Illumina MiSeq. TCRdb reprocessing: public reads trimmed at Q25 with fastp, clones called with MiXCR, in-frame beta chains kept. Each entry merges the rows of one CDR3 protein and shows their most common DNA and genes. Across this sample there are about 60,000 distinct CDR3 sequences, with 15% to 20% seen only once. Approximately 4.7% of the sample is in the top ten clones.

The data originate from a study of T cells of healthy individuals (dated by TCRdb to about 2018). This receptor was identified in a human donor in good health. The chain uses TRBV4-3 and TRBJ2-3; TRBD2 fits 12 bases in the junction. CDR3 loop: CASSQDLAGGPDTQYF. The DNA reads as follows: TGCGCCAGCAGCCAAGATCTAGCGGGAGGGCCAGATACGCAGTATTTT.